This T cell receptor beta chain was captured by sequencing in a study of CD8+ T cells in alopecia areata. On the study more broadly: Oral tofacitinib, 5 to 10 mg twice daily, was given in an open-label trial. Regarding the study as a whole: Clonality was higher in lesional than normal scalp, especially in alopecia totalis/universalis. Compared with mice, patients displayed less clear TCR sharing, possibly for HLA-related reasons.

Treatment in this sample: oral pan-JAK inhibitor, 5-10 mg twice daily. The researchers isolated CD4+ and CD8+ T cells from PBMCs by sorting. As the sequencing template, cDNA was produced by extracting RNA and reverse transcribing it. Method: immunoSEQ multiplex PCR; TCRdb's copy keeps in-frame clones and lacks some. The sample has about 200,000 clones, about 62% seen once; the top ten hold approximately 5.1%. This clone turned up a few times. What it binds is not known. This TCR was recovered from a human donor with alopecia areata. The input for sequencing was CD4+ T cells sorted from blood, taken at week 24, from a patient treated with tofacitinib.

The CDR3 DNA is TGTGCCTGGAGCGTGGGTGGCACCTACAATGAGCAGTTCTTC. Protein sequence: CAWSVGGTYNEQFF. The genes are TRBV30 and TRBJ2-1; no definite D call. The CDR3 spans 14 residues. Germline loops: CDR1 GTSNPN, CDR2 SVGIG (reference sequence). V was pared by 3 bases and J by 2 bases, with 11 bases between.